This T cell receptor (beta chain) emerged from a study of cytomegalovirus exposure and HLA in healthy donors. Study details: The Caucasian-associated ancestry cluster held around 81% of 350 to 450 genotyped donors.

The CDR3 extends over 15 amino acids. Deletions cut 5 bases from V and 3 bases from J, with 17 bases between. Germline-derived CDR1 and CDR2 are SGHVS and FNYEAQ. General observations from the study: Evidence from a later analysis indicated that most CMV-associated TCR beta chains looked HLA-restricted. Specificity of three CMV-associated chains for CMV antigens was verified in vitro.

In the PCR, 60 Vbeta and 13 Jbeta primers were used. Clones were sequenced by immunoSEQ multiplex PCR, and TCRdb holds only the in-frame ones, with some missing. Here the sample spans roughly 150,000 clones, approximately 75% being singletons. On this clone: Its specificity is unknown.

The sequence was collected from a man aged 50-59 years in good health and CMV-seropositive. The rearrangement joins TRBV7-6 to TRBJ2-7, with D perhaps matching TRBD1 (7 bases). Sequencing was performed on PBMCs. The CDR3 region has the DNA TGTGCCAGCAGCCCCAGGGGGGCCCGAGTCTACGAGCAGTACTTC. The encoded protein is CASSPRGARVYEQYF.